Below are 6 T cell receptor beta chains sequenced from a single sample in a study of blood T cells in healthy people across ages (dated by TCRdb to between 2014 and 2017). Library prep was done by 5' RACE. The sample was run on an Illumina HiSeq 2500. A second PCR of roughly 7 to 12 cycles was run with a J-beta primer mix and a sample-barcoded 5' primer. TCRdb reworked the public reads: Q25 trimming with fastp, MiXCR clone assembly, productive beta chains retained. Rows with one shared CDR3 protein collapse into an entry with the most common genes and DNA. The sample table shows 1.5 million to 2 million distinct CDR3 sequences, and just under 50% are seen once. Around 2.1% of the sample goes to the ten largest clones. The sequenced sample consisted of blood. All receptors derive from a woman aged 40-49 years in good health.

This clonotype was observed once. The gene calls are TRBV27 and TRBJ1-2, with D possibly being TRBD1 (6 bases). This CDR3 region has 15 residues. Germline V gives CDR1 MNHEY, CDR2 SMNVEV (reference sequence). V lost 2 bases and J 4 bases, leaving 14 bases between the germline ends. This CDR3 reads CASSLLRPGVYGYTF. CDR3 DNA sequence: TGTGCCAGCAGTTTACTGCGGCCAGGGGTCTATGGCTACACCTTC.

This rearrangement joins TRBV5-1 to TRBJ2-7, with D possibly matching TRBD2 (5 bases). The CDR3 is made up of 14 amino acids. Trimming took 4 bases from V and 9 from J, leaving 20 bases between them. Germline values: CDR1 SGHRS, CDR2 YFSETQ. CDR3 bases: TGCGCCAGCAGCCCCGCAGGCGGGTACAATGGGCAGTACTTC. It translates to CASSPAGGYNGQYF.

The chain couples TRBV6-5 to TRBJ1-4; no definite D call. Germline V gives CDR1 MNHEY, CDR2 SVGAGI. The CDR3 has 14 residues. V was clipped by 3 bases and J by 2 bases, with 7 bases between them. The DNA for the CDR3 is TGTGCCAGCAGTTATTCTCGGACTAATGAAAAACTGTTTTTT. Translated: CASSYSRTNEKLFF.

The rearrangement joins TRBV6-6 to TRBJ2-7, with 9 bases identical to TRBD1. CDR3 size: 15 residues. With 6 bases clipped from V and 7 bases from J, the junction kept 13 bases outside the gene matches. The germline gives CDR1 MNHNY, CDR2 SVGAGI (reference sequence). The DNA for the CDR3 is TGTGCCAGCAGGGGCATGAGGGACAGGGTAAATGAGCAGTACTTC. Protein: CASRGMRDRVNEQYF.

This chain joins TRBV9 and TRBJ1-5, with no clear D. V dropped 0 bases and J dropped 0 bases, with 7 bases sitting between them. Looked up from germline, CDR1 is SGDLS and CDR2 is YYNGEE. This CDR3 comprises 15 residues. The CDR3 protein is CASSVDRVSNQPQHF. The DNA for the CDR3 is TGTGCCAGCAGCGTAGATCGGGTTAGCAATCAGCCCCAGCATTTT. Together with reference TRBV9 and TRBJ1-5, the CDR3 gives the full variable domain: DSGVTQTPKHLITATGQRVTLRCSPRSGDLSVYWYQQSLDQGLQFLIQYYNGEERAKGNILERFSAQQFPDLHSELNLSSLELGDSALYFCASSVDRVSNQPQHFGDGTRLSIL.

J is TRBJ2-1 and V is TRBV10-3; TRBD1 matches 7 bases. The CDR3 contains 17 residues. Germline-derived CDR1 and CDR2 are ENHRY and SYGVKD. The trim removed 4 bases at V and 1 base at J, leaving 10 bases unmatched. The CDR3 sequence is CAISVGLGTASYNEQFF. The DNA of the CDR3 is TGTGCCATCAGTGTCGGCCTCGGGACAGCATCCTACAATGAGCAGTTCTTC.